A single sample is the source of the 27 T cell receptor beta chains below, sequenced in a study of cytomegalovirus exposure and HLA in healthy donors. Use of 60 Vbeta and 13 Jbeta primers characterized the PCR. Libraries were prepared by immunoSEQ multiplex PCR; TCRdb keeps only in-frame clonotypes and omits some of them. The table shows about 89,000 clones, with more than 55% occurring only once. What was sequenced was PBMCs. The receptors shown here come from a human donor in good health.

This clone has only a few counts. The rearrangement uses TRBV19 and TRBJ1-1; tentatively, D is TRBD1 (5 bases). The CDR3 contains 13 residues. The V end was cut by 1 base, the J end by 4 bases, with 7 bases between. The germline V gene encodes CDR1 LNHDA and CDR2 SQIVND (reference sequence). CDR3 DNA sequence: TGTGCCAGTAGTATAGTCGGGGGCACTGAAGCTTTCTTT. Its translation is CASSIVGGTEAFF.

This chain uses TRBV30 with TRBJ2-7; D may be TRBD1 (5 bases). The V gene lost 0 bases and the J gene lost 5 bases, with 17 bases spanning the gap. This CDR3 spans 15 amino acids. Germline V CDR1 and CDR2: GTSNPN, SVGIG (reference sequence). CDR3: CAWSVPRQGINEQYF. DNA of the CDR3: TGTGCCTGGAGTGTACCGAGGCAGGGTATCAACGAGCAGTACTTC.

The chain employs TRBV5-4 and TRBJ2-7, with 7 bases that match TRBD2. This CDR3 comprises 17 residues. Germline lookup yields CDR1 SGHNT and CDR2 YYREEE (reference sequence). The trim removed 0 bases at V and 0 bases at J, leaving 9 bases unmatched. The CDR3 loop reads CASSLGSKRGSSYEQYF. The CDR3 DNA is TGTGCCAGCAGCTTGGGTTCGAAGCGGGGAAGCTCCTACGAGCAGTACTTC.

Written as DNA, the CDR3 is TGTGCCAGCAGCGACAAGCCGGAGCAGTTCTTC. This translates into CASSDKPEQFF. The rearrangement links TRBV7-8 to TRBJ2-1; D remains ambiguous. Germline V gives CDR1 SGHVS, CDR2 FQNEAQ. Deletions cut 5 bases from V and 10 bases from J, with 9 bases between. The CDR3 is 11 amino acids.

This clone was recorded once. This chain links TRBV7-3 with TRBJ2-2; D unclear. The CDR3 is 13 amino acids. CDR1 and CDR2 from the germline V gene are SGHTA and FQGTGA. The V end lost 5 bases, the J end lost 4 bases, and 8 bases lay between the germline ends. The CDR3 reads CASSPHSTGELFF. The CDR3 DNA reads as TGTGCCAGCAGCCCTCACTCCACCGGGGAGCTGTTTTTT.

V and J are TRBV30 and TRBJ2-7; perhaps TRBD2 as D (5 bases). Trimming cost V 0 bases and J 4 bases, with 7 bases left between them. Germline loops: CDR1 GTSNPN, CDR2 SVGIG (reference sequence). The CDR3 is 12 residues long. The CDR3 reads CAWSVSGYEQYF. CDR3 bases: TGTGCCTGGAGTGTCTCGGGGTACGAGCAGTACTTC.

V usage is TRBV18 and J usage is TRBJ2-3; possible D gene TRBD1, 6 bases. From germline, CDR1 is KGHSH and CDR2 LQKENI. There are 14 residues in the CDR3. V was trimmed by 5 bases and J by 1 base, leaving 10 bases between them. The CDR3 protein is CASSGGFGTDTQYF. The CDR3 nucleotides read TGTGCCAGCTCAGGGGGCTTCGGCACAGATACGCAGTATTTT. The full variable domain, rest sourced from reference TRBV18 and TRBJ2-3, is NAGVMQNPRHLVRRRGQEARLRCSPMKGHSHVYWYRQLPEEGLKFMVYLQKENIIDESGMPKERFSAEFPKEGPSILRIQQVVRGDSAAYFCASSGGFGTDTQYFGPGTRLTVL.

The V gene is TRBV7-2, the J gene TRBJ2-1; 10 bases are a match to TRBD2. The CDR3 runs to 15 residues. V gave up 1 base and J gave up 10 bases; unmatched junction bases: 7. Germline V gene sequence: CDR1 SGHTA, CDR2 FQGNSA. The CDR3 is CASSLGLAGAEEQFF. The CDR3 DNA follows: TGTGCCAGCAGCTTAGGACTAGCGGGCGCCGAGGAGCAGTTCTTC.

The chain carries TRBV30 and TRBJ1-6; D gene unclear. V lost 3 bases and J lost 10, with 13 bases in between. The CDR3 is made up of 13 amino acids. The germline V gene encodes CDR1 GTSNPN and CDR2 SVGIG (reference sequence). The CDR3 is CAWRGGGESPLHF. The CDR3 nucleotides read TGTGCCTGGAGGGGCGGAGGCGAATCACCCCTCCACTTT. The full variable domain, rest sourced from reference TRBV30 and TRBJ1-6, is SQTIHQWPATLVQPVGSPLSLECTVEGTSNPNLYWYRQAAGRGLQLLFYSVGIGQISSEVPQNLSASRPQDRQFILSSKKLLLSDSGFYLCAWRGGGESPLHFGNGTRLTVT.

V usage is TRBV7-9 and J usage is TRBJ1-1; D is unclear. CDR1 SEHNR and CDR2 FQNEAQ come from the germline V gene (reference sequence). This CDR3 spans 14 amino acids. The V and J ends lost 2 bases and 2 bases respectively, with 9 bases between them. The CDR3, as DNA: TGTGCCAGCAGCTTACAGAACAGTAACACTGAAGCTTTCTTT. It codes for CASSLQNSNTEAFF. Together with reference TRBV7-9 and TRBJ1-1, the CDR3 gives the full variable domain: DTGVSQNPRHKITKRGQNVTFRCDPISEHNRLYWYRQTLGQGPEFLTYFQNEAQLEKSRLLSDRFSAERPKGSFSTLEIQRTEQGDSAMYLCASSLQNSNTEAFFGQGTRLTVV.

V and J are TRBV7-6 and TRBJ2-5; 15 bases match TRBD2. Per the germline V gene, CDR1 is SGHVS and CDR2 is FNYEAQ. This CDR3 is built from 16 residues. Losses at the gene ends were 5 bases for V and 4 bases for J; bases not matched to a gene: 5. The CDR3 sequence is CASSQRTSGGGETQYF. CDR3 sequence (DNA): TGTGCCAGCAGCCAGAGGACTAGCGGGGGGGGAGAGACCCAGTACTTC.

J is TRBJ1-5 and V is TRBV7-8; D unresolved. This CDR3 is built from 14 residues. Trimming shortened V by 4 bases and J by 6 bases, and 13 bases separated the two germline ends. Germline CDR1 is SGHVS and CDR2 is FQNEAQ. The CDR3 nucleotides read TGTGCCAGCAGCTGGAGTTCTTCCGGTCAGCCCCAGCATTTT. Residues: CASSWSSSGQPQHF.

The rearrangement uses TRBV5-6 and TRBJ2-5; TRBD1 matches at 11 bases. The junction had 5 bases not matched to a gene; V was cut back by 4 bases and J by 3 bases. This CDR3 contains 15 residues. Germline CDR1 SGHDT, CDR2 YYEEEE. DNA for the CDR3: TGTGCCAGCAGCGTAGGGACAGGGGGAGAAGAGACCCAGTACTTC. Translating gives CASSVGTGGEETQYF.

The chain joins TRBV18 to TRBJ2-1; D may be TRBD1 (6 bases). Trimming pared 0 bases from V and 0 bases from J, leaving 15 bases between. The CDR3 is 18 amino acids. Germline CDR1 is KGHSH and CDR2 is LQKENI. CDR3 loop: CASSPPFRGGSSYNEQFF. The DNA of the CDR3 is TGTGCCAGCTCACCACCGTTCCGAGGGGGAAGCTCCTACAATGAGCAGTTCTTC.

The V call is TRBV2, the J call TRBJ1-5; possibly TRBD1 for D (5 bases). Germline V gene data show CDR1 as SNHLY and CDR2 as FYNNEI. The CDR3 is 13 amino acids. Deletions cut 4 bases from V and 5 bases from J, with 9 bases between. CDR3: CASSVSRDQPQHF. CDR3 bases: TGTGCCAGCAGTGTTTCCAGGGATCAGCCCCAGCATTTT.

This clone was detected once. The chain employs TRBV10-1 and TRBJ1-5, with D tentatively TRBD1 (5 bases). Trimming took 10 bases from V and 0 from J, leaving 13 bases between them. Germline V gene sequence: CDR1 WNHNN, CDR2 SYGVQD (reference sequence). This CDR3 has 14 residues. CDR3 in DNA: TGCGCCATCCATGGGGGGTATAGCAATCAGCCCCAGCATTTT. This gives the protein CAIHGGYSNQPQHF.

Only one count was recorded for this clone. The gene calls are TRBV19 and TRBJ1-5, with TRBD1 identical over 9 bases. The CDR3 length is 16 residues. From germline, CDR1 is LNHDA and CDR2 SQIVND (reference sequence). With V trimmed by 6 bases and J by 3 bases, 9 bases remained unmatched. This CDR3 is CASRLPGQGSNQPQHF. In nucleotides, the CDR3 is TGTGCCAGTAGGCTCCCGGGACAGGGTTCCAATCAGCCCCAGCATTTT.

V and J are TRBV19 and TRBJ1-2, with 8 bases that match TRBD1. The V gene's germline CDR1 is LNHDA and CDR2 SQIVND (reference sequence). CDR3 length: 13 amino acids. Germline trimming cut 6 bases from V and 8 bases from J; bases unmatched to any gene: 8. The CDR3 DNA follows: TGTGCCAGTAGAAACAGGGGGATTTTCGGCTACACCTTC. Residues: CASRNRGIFGYTF.

In its sample, this clone was seen once. The chain links TRBV5-1 to TRBJ1-5; TRBD1 might be the D (5 bases). The CDR3 totals 15 residues. The germline V and J ends were trimmed by 0 bases and 7 bases, with 14 bases remaining between them. Looked up from germline, CDR1 is SGHRS and CDR2 is YFSETQ. The DNA for the CDR3 is TGCGCCAGCAGCTTGGGCCCGGGGGGGGTCCAGCCCCAGCATTTT. It is translated as CASSLGPGGVQPQHF.

The V call is TRBV7-9, the J call TRBJ2-5; TRBD2 aligns across 11 bases. This CDR3 contains 15 residues. Trimming cost V 1 base and J 7 bases; bases outside gene matches: 5. The germline V gene has CDR1 SEHNR and CDR2 FQNEAQ (reference sequence). The chain's CDR3 is CASSLGLAGPGTQYF. The CDR3 nucleotides read TGTGCCAGCAGCTTAGGACTAGCGGGGCCAGGGACCCAGTACTTC.

The chain joins TRBV6-1 to TRBJ2-7; the D gene is possibly TRBD2 (6 bases). Germline assignment: CDR1 MNHNS and CDR2 SASEGT. The V end lost 4 bases, the J end lost 13 bases, and 11 bases lay between the germline ends. The CDR3 covers 10 residues. The CDR3 is CASSAGRIYF. In DNA form, the CDR3 reads TGTGCCAGCAGTGCAGGGAGGATCTACTTC.

V usage is TRBV5-5 and J usage is TRBJ1-4; D perhaps matches TRBD1 (6 bases). CDR1 SGHKS and CDR2 YYEKEE come from the germline V gene (reference sequence). V was pared by 2 bases and J by 6 bases, with 11 bases between. This CDR3 region has 14 residues. CDR3 coding DNA: TGTGCCAGCAGCTTTACGGGGGGCTATGAAAAACTGTTTTTT. Its translation: CASSFTGGYEKLFF.

This clone was seen a single time. The V and J genes are TRBV5-1 and TRBJ2-2, with TRBD1 matching 7 bases. This CDR3 has 18 residues. The V gene end was trimmed by 0 bases and the J gene end by 0 bases; junction bases not matched to a gene: 8. In germline, CDR1 is SGHRS, CDR2 YFSETQ. The CDR3 spells CASSLVYRGLSNTGELFF. The CDR3 region has the DNA TGCGCCAGCAGCTTGGTATACAGGGGCCTATCGAACACCGGGGAGCTGTTTTTT.

CDR3 sequence: CASSLRFAGDIGELFF. DNA for the CDR3: TGTGCCAGCAGCTTAAGGTTTGCAGGGGATATCGGGGAGCTGTTTTTT. The chain carries TRBV11-3 and TRBJ2-2; tentatively, D is TRBD1 (6 bases). Trimming cost V 2 bases and J 7 bases, with 17 bases left between them. Germline CDR1 and CDR2: SGHNT and YENEEA. There are 16 residues in the CDR3.

This clone was counted between two and nine times. The rearrangement joins TRBV4-1 to TRBJ2-1; no clear D. Per the germline V gene, CDR1 is MGHRA and CDR2 is YSYEKL. CDR3 length equals 16 residues. V lost 0 bases to trimming and J lost 12 bases, with 21 bases between them. The CDR3 DNA follows: TGCGCCAGCAGCCAAGATAACCCCACCGGGTTTTGGAGGCAGTTCTTC. Translating it yields CASSQDNPTGFWRQFF.

This clone was seen only a few times. The V gene is TRBV11-3, the J gene TRBJ2-5, with 10 bases fitting TRBD2. Trimming cost V 2 bases and J 1 base; bases outside gene matches: 7. This CDR3 contains 17 residues. Germline lookup yields CDR1 SGHNT and CDR2 YENEEA. In DNA form, the CDR3 reads TGTGCCAGCAGCTTACCTCGGACTAGCGGATTCCAAGAGACCCAGTACTTC. Its translation: CASSLPRTSGFQETQYF.

For the CDR3, the DNA is TGTGCCAGTAGTACCCATGGGGGGGCTAACTATGGCTACACCTTC. Its protein is CASSTHGGANYGYTF. The gene calls are TRBV19 and TRBJ1-2; tentative D call: TRBD1 (5 bases). The CDR3 is made up of 15 amino acids. CDR1 is LNHDA and CDR2 is SQIVND in the germline V gene (reference sequence). V was pared by 4 bases and J by 0 bases, with 12 bases between.